A selection of T cell receptor beta chains follows, all from one sample in a study of blood T cell repertoires in COVID-19. The data were produced by immunoSEQ multiplex PCR, yet TCRdb's version contains in-frame clones alone and is incomplete. This sample has about 23,000 clones, with 75% to 90% found just once. The sequencing input was peripheral blood. The receptors originated from a human donor with acute or convalescent COVID-19. The donor label of this sample is uncertain. Each CDR3 is given with its conserved first and last residue. D genes are given only for firm matches. Expanded clones get a size class; other rows say once, few or many, or leave the size out.

j_gene,abundance,v_gene,d_gene,CDR3aa,CDR3nt
TRBJ1-5,NA,TRBV15,NA,CATSRDQVHQPQHF,TGTGCCACCAGCAGAGATCAGGTCCATCAGCCCCAGCATTTT
TRBJ1-1,NA,TRBV28,NA,CASTMTLGLTEAFF,TGTGCCAGCACAATGACCTTGGGGCTCACTGAAGCTTTCTTT
TRBJ1-4,NA,TRBV4-3,NA,CASSQAAGRGGATNEKLFF,TGCGCCAGCAGCCAAGCGGCGGGACGGGGGGGAGCAACTAATGAAAAACTGTTTTTT
TRBJ2-3,NA,TRBV7-9,NA,CASSREGVTDTQYF,TGTGCCAGCAGCCGCGAGGGAGTCACAGATACGCAGTATTTT
TRBJ1-1,NA,TRBV3-1/TRBV3-2,NA,CASSQTGNTEAFF,TGTGCCAGCAGCCAGACAGGGAACACTGAAGCTTTCTTT
TRBJ2-2,NA,TRBV27,NA,CASSLRGNTGELFF,TGTGCCAGCAGCCTCAGGGGGAACACCGGGGAGCTGTTTTTT
TRBJ2-5,NA,TRBV2,TRBD2,CASNGLAWPSGTQYF,TGTGCCAGCAACGGACTAGCGTGGCCCTCGGGGACCCAGTACTTC
TRBJ2-3,NA,TRBV3-1/TRBV3-2,NA,CASSHSTRITGTLLAPPSTDTQYF,TGTGCCAGCAGCCATTCGACTCGCATAACAGGGACCCTCTTGGCCCCCCCTAGCACAGATACGCAGTATTTT
TRBJ1-6,NA,TRBV3-1/TRBV3-2,NA,CASSQERGTDNSPLHF,TGTGCCAGCAGCCAAGAGCGTGGTACAGACAATTCACCCCTCCACTTT
TRBJ1-2,NA,TRBV7-2,TRBD1,CASSLGGTGGRYGYTF,TGTGCCAGCAGCTTAGGGGGGACAGGGGGCAGGTATGGCTACACCTTC
TRBJ2-5,NA,TRBV5-4,TRBD2,CASKAGGRETQYF,TGTGCCAGCAAGGCGGGGGGCAGGGAGACCCAGTACTTC
TRBJ1-4,NA,TRBV5-1,NA,CASSFRGGTGPRPNEKLFF,TGCGCCAGCAGCTTTAGGGGGGGAACAGGGCCTCGTCCTAATGAAAAACTGTTTTTT
TRBJ1-5,NA,TRBV6-2/TRBV6-3,NA,CASSYSNSPQHF,TGTGCCAGCAGTTATAGTAACTCTCCCCAGCATTTT
TRBJ1-5,NA,TRBV5-1,NA,CASSADSYSNQPQHF,TGCGCCAGCAGCGCCGACAGTTATAGCAATCAGCCCCAGCATTTT
TRBJ1-1,NA,TRBV6-5,NA,CASRRSQGINTEAFF,TGTGCCAGCAGGCGAAGCCAGGGGATAAACACTGAAGCTTTCTTT
TRBJ1-3,NA,TRBV30,NA,CAWSLNTPGNTIYF,TGTGCCTGGAGTTTGAATACTCCTGGAAACACCATATATTTT
TRBJ2-5,once,TRBV5-5,NA,CASSLFGTGFQETQYF,TGTGCCAGCAGCTTGTTCGGTACAGGATTCCAAGAGACCCAGTACTTC
TRBJ2-7,NA,TRBV6-1,TRBD2,CASSEATPARTSGYEQYF,TGTGCCAGCAGTGAAGCGACCCCCGCTCGGACTAGCGGCTACGAGCAGTACTTC